The T cell receptor beta chain under discussion was sequenced for a study of sequential checkpoint blockade in melanoma. In the study overall: Maintenance nivolumab came after either treatment sequence. TCRbeta immunosequencing was performed on DNA from 91 pretreatment melanoma tumor samples. About two dozen patients had tumor biopsies before treatment and at week 13.

The sample's treatment: randomized to nivolumab then ipilimumab (arm A) or the reverse (arm B). The assay was immunoSEQ multiplex PCR, and TCRdb's table has in-frame clones only and misses some. The data contain 1,500 to 2,000 clones, roughly a fifth of them seen just once; the ten biggest clones take up roughly a fifth. With regard to this clone: The same CDR3 can be traced to other DNA sequences in this sample.

Germline V CDR1 and CDR2: MDHEN, SYDVKM. Trimming cost V 5 bases and J 0 bases, with 5 bases left between them. This CDR3 is 13 amino acids long. The sequencing here drew on tumor tissue (inferred from file names), taken from a patient given nivolumab and ipilimumab in sequence. The clonotype originates from a human donor with melanoma. This chain uses TRBV28 with TRBJ1-3; no clear D. The CDR3 protein is CASSLDSGNTIYF. The CDR3 coding sequence is TGTGCCAGCAGTCTTGACTCTGGAAACACCATATATTTT. The whole variable domain, remainder taken from reference TRBV28 and TRBJ1-3, is DVKVTQSSRYLVKRTGEKVFLECVQDMDHENMFWYRQDPGLGLRLIYFSYDVKMKEKGDIPEGYSVSREKKERFSLILESASTNQTSMYLCASSLDSGNTIYFGEGSWLTVV.